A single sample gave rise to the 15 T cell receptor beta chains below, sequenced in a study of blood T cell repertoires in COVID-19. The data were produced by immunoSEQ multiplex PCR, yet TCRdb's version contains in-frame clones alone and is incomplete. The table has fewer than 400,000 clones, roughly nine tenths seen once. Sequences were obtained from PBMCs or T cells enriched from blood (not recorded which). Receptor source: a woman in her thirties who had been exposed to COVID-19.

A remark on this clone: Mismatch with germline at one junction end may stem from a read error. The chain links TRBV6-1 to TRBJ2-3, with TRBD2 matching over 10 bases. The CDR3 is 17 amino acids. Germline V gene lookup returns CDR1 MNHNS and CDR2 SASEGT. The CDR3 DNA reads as TGTGCCAGCAATGAATATCTAGCGGGGGCCTCCACAGATACGCAGTATTTT. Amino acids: CASNEYLAGASTDTQYF.

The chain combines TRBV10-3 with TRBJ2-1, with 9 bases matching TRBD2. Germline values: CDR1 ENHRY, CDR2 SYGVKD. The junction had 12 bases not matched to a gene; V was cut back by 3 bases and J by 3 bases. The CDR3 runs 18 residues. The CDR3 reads CAISDYGAGGEVYNEQFF. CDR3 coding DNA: TGTGCCATCAGTGACTATGGAGCGGGGGGAGAGGTCTACAATGAGCAGTTCTTC.

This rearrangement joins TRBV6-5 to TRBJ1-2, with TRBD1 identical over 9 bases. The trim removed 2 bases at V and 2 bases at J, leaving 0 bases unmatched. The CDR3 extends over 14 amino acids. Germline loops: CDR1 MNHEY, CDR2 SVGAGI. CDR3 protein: CASSYGTGNYGYTF. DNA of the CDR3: TGTGCCAGCAGTTACGGGACAGGGAACTATGGCTACACCTTC.

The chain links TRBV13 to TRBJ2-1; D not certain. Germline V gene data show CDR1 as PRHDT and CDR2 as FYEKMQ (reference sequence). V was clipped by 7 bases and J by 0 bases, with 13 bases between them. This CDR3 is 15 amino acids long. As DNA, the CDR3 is TGTGCCAGCACCCGAGACTCAGACTCCTACAATGAGCAGTTCTTC. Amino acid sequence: CASTRDSDSYNEQFF.

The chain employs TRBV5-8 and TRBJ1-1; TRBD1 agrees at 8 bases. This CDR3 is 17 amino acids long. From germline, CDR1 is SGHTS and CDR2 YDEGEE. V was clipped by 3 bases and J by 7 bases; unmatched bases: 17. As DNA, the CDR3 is TGTGCCAGCAGCTGGGAGGACAGGGAAGAGGAATTGGGTGAAGCTTTCTTT. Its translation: CASSWEDREEELGEAFF.

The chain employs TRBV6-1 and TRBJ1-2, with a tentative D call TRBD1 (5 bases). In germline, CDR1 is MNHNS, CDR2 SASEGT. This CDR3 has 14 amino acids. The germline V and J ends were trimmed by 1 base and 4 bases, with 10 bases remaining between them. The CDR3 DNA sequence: TGTGCCAGCAGTGAAGGGGGGGGTCTCTATGGCTACACCTTC. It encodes CASSEGGGLYGYTF.

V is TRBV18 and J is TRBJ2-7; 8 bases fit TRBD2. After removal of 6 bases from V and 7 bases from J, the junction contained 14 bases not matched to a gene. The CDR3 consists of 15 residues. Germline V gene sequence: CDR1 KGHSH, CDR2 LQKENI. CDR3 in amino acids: CASSVGRGDLLEQYF. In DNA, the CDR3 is TGTGCCAGCTCCGTAGGGCGGGGGGACCTCTTGGAGCAGTACTTC. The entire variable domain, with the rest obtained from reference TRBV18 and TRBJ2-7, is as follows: NAGVMQNPRHLVRRRGQEARLRCSPMKGHSHVYWYRQLPEEGLKFMVYLQKENIIDESGMPKERFSAEFPKEGPSILRIQQVVRGDSAAYFCASSVGRGDLLEQYFGPGTRLTVT.

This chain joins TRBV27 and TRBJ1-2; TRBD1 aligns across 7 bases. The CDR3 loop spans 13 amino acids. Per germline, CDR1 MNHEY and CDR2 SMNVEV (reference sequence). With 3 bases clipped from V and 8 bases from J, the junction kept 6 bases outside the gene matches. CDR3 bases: TGTGCCAGCAGTTTGAAGGGGGCGAGGGGCTACACCTTC. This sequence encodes CASSLKGARGYTF.

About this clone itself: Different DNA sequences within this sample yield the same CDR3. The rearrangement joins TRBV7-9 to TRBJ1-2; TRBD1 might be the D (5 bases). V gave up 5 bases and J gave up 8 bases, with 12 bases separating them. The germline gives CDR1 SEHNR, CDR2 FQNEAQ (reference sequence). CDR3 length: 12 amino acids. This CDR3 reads CASSLARGGYTF. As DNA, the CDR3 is TGTGCCAGCAGCCTGGCAAGGGGAGGCTACACCTTC.

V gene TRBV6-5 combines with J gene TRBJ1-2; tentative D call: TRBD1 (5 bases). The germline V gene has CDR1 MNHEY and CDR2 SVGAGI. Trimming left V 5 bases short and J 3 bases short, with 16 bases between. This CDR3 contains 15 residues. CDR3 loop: CASSPNSGRDYGYTF. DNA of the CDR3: TGTGCCAGCAGTCCTAATTCAGGGCGTGACTATGGCTACACCTTC.

The CDR3 region has the DNA TGCGCCAGCAGCTTGGACAGGCTGAGCTCCTACAATGAGCAGTTCTTC. Protein product: CASSLDRLSSYNEQFF. V and J are TRBV5-1 and TRBJ2-1, with a weak D call TRBD1 (5 bases). The CDR3 has 16 amino acids. V dropped 0 bases and J dropped 0 bases, with 10 bases sitting between them. Germline V lookup: CDR1 SGHRS, CDR2 YFSETQ.

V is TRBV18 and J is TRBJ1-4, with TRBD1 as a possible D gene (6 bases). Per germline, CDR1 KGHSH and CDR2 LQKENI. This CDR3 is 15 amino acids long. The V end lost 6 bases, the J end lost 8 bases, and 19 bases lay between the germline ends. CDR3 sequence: CASSPTTGGGEKLFF. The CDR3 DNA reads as TGTGCCAGCTCCCCAACGACAGGAGGAGGAGAAAAACTGTTTTTT.

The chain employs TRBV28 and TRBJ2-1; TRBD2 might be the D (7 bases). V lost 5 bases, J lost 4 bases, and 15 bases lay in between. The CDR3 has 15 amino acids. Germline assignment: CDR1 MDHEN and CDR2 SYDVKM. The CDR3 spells CASSPMGRGYNEQFF. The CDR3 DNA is TGTGCCAGCAGTCCTATGGGGAGGGGGTACAATGAGCAGTTCTTC.

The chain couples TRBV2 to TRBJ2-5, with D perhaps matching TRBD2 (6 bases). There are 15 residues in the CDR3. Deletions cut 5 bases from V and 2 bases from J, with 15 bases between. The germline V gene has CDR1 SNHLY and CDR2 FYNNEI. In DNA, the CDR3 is TGTGCCAGCAGTTCCGGGACTGGCACACAAGAGACCCAGTACTTC. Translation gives CASSSGTGTQETQYF.

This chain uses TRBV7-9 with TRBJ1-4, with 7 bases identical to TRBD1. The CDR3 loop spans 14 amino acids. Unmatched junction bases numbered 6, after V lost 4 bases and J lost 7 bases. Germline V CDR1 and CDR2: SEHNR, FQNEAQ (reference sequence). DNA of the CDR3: TGTGCCAGCAGCTGGACAGGCAGTGCTGAAAAACTGTTTTTT. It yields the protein CASSWTGSAEKLFF.